This is a list of T cell receptor beta chains from one sample in a study of identifying expanded T cells in peripheral blood. Profiled with immunoSEQ multiplex PCR; TCRdb holds only in-frame clones, not every one. The data contain fewer than 85,000 clones, almost 85% of them singletons. The sample taken for sequencing was blood. These receptors all stem from a person aged 18 to 70 in good health. The CDR3 runs from the conserved cysteine through the conserved F or W. The order of the fields is clone size, V gene, J gene, D gene, CDR3 protein, CDR3 DNA. A D gene is named only where the DNA matches it firmly. Size values are once, few and many counts, or a class for expanded clones, and some rows have none.

NA	TRBV6-1	TRBJ2-3	TRBD2	CASSEASLAGADTQYF	TGTGCCAGCAGTGAAGCAAGTCTAGCGGGTGCAGATACGCAGTATTTT
once	TRBV30	TRBJ2-3	NA	CAWSVGLGGTDTQYF	TGTGCCTGGAGTGTTGGTTTGGGCGGCACAGATACGCAGTATTTT
NA	TRBV28	TRBJ1-3	NA	CASSVKGSGNTIYF	TGTGCCAGCAGTGTCAAGGGGTCTGGAAACACCATATATTTT
once	TRBV13	TRBJ1-1	TRBD1	CASSLSGTGGSEAFF	TGTGCCAGCAGCTTATCAGGGACAGGGGGCAGTGAAGCTTTCTTT
NA	TRBV4-3	TRBJ1-4	TRBD1	CASSQEGTGGGDEKLFF	TGCGCCAGCAGCCAAGAAGGGACAGGGGGTGGGGATGAAAAACTGTTTTTT
NA	TRBV27	TRBJ2-7	NA	CASSWGAGNSYEQYF	TGTGCCAGCAGTTGGGGGGCGGGAAATTCCTACGAGCAGTACTTC
NA	TRBV28	TRBJ1-3	NA	CASSPTLRGRGGNTIYF	TGTGCCAGCAGTCCAACCCTCAGGGGAAGGGGTGGAAACACCATATATTTT
NA	TRBV5-4	TRBJ2-5	NA	CASSLEGGQETQYF	TGTGCCAGCAGCTTGGAGGGGGGGCAAGAGACCCAGTACTTC
NA	TRBV5-5	TRBJ2-7	TRBD2	CASSLRTSGVYYEQYF	TGTGCCAGCAGCTTGCGGACTAGCGGGGTATACTACGAGCAGTACTTC
NA	TRBV7-8	TRBJ2-7	TRBD2	CASSTSGGSYEQYF	TGTGCCAGCAGCACTAGCGGGGGCTCCTACGAGCAGTACTTC
NA	TRBV19	TRBJ2-4	TRBD2	CASSRLAGNKNIQYF	TGTGCCAGTAGTAGACTAGCGGGCAACAAAAACATTCAGTACTTC
NA	TRBV2	TRBJ1-1	TRBD1	CASSQGQGAVTEAFF	TGTGCCAGCAGTCAGGGACAGGGGGCTGTCACTGAAGCTTTCTTT
NA	TRBV15	TRBJ1-3	NA	CATSWGQTGNTIYF	TGTGCCACCAGCTGGGGACAAACTGGAAACACCATATATTTT
NA	TRBV29-1	TRBJ1-2	NA	CSVAGQAAEGYTF	TGCAGCGTCGCGGGACAAGCGGCAGAAGGCTACACCTTC
many	TRBV6-6	TRBJ2-2	NA	CASSSVRGAGELFF	TGTGCCAGCAGTTCCGTCAGGGGTGCCGGGGAGCTGTTTTTT
few	TRBV7-3	TRBJ2-1	TRBD1	CASSLDRGYNEQFF	TGTGCCAGCAGCTTAGACAGGGGGTACAATGAGCAGTTCTTC
NA	TRBV28	TRBJ2-1	TRBD2	CASSLSGSAEQFF	TGTGCCAGCAGCCTTAGCGGGAGTGCTGAGCAGTTCTTC
NA	TRBV7-9	TRBJ2-7	TRBD2	CASSPVWGEAGEQYF	TGTGCCAGCAGCCCGGTTTGGGGTGAAGCGGGGGAGCAGTACTTC
NA	TRBV28	TRBJ1-1	NA	CASSLHVIYSPEAFF	TGTGCCAGCAGTTTACATGTGATATATTCCCCTGAAGCTTTCTTT
NA	TRBV10-3	TRBJ1-3	TRBD1	CAISVDRGAHTIYF	TGTGCCATCAGTGTAGACAGGGGGGCCCACACCATATATTTT
NA	TRBV2	TRBJ2-1	TRBD2	CASSSRLAGVDEQFF	TGTGCCAGCAGTTCCCGGCTAGCGGGAGTGGATGAGCAGTTCTTC
NA	TRBV11-2	TRBJ2-7	NA	CASSLERGSGDRYEQYF	TGTGCCAGCAGCTTAGAAAGGGGCTCAGGCGACCGCTACGAGCAGTACTTC
NA	TRBV5-1	TRBJ2-2	TRBD2	CASSPGLNTGELFF	TGCGCCAGCAGTCCGGGACTAAACACCGGGGAGCTGTTTTTT
NA	TRBV7-2	TRBJ2-1	TRBD2	CASSLRATSGSGNEQFF	TGTGCCAGCAGCTTAAGGGCGACTAGCGGGAGTGGCAATGAGCAGTTCTTC